Sequencing of this T cell receptor (beta chain) was carried out in a study of patients and donors after allogeneic stem cell transplantation. This clonotype occurred a few times. Germline-derived CDR1 and CDR2 are GTSNPN and SVGIG (reference sequence). This CDR3 is 13 amino acids long. After removal of 5 bases from V and 0 bases from J, the junction contained 4 bases not matched to a gene. TCRdb recomputed calls from the RT-PCR reads with MiXCR, one row per CDR3 protein. This sample has approximately 430,000 distinct CDR3 sequences; 16% occur once, and the top ten carry 7.2%. Sequenced sample: blood, either unsorted or a sorted T cell fraction (not recorded which). This clonotype was obtained from a human donor who was either an allogeneic HSCT recipient or a stem cell or donor lymphocyte infusion donor (not recorded which). It is not recorded whose cells these are; they may come from a transplant donor. The rearrangement links TRBV30 to TRBJ2-7, with TRBD2 matching over 7 bases. The CDR3 loop reads CAWGLDPSYEQYF. The CDR3 nucleotides read TGTGCCTGGGGACTAGATCCCTCCTACGAGCAGTACTTC. The full variable domain, with the rest looked up from reference TRBV30 and TRBJ2-7, is SQTIHQWPATLVQPVGSPLSLECTVEGTSNPNLYWYRQAAGRGLQLLFYSVGIGQISSEVPQNLSASRPQDRQFILSSKKLLLSDSGFYLCAWGLDPSYEQYFGPGTRLTVT.